This record covers a single T cell receptor (beta chain). Its specificity is not known. The assay was immunoSEQ multiplex PCR, and TCRdb's table has in-frame clones only and misses some. This table holds over 80,000 clones, over 75% found once. The sample is drawn from a study of a mutant IDH1 vaccine in newly diagnosed glioma. Overall study: Vaccinations were initiated 4-6 weeks following radiotherapy alone, or were given together with temozolomide cycles. An approximately 62% male, roughly 40% female split and a mean age of 40.4 years characterized treated patients. Antecedent treatment encompassed radiotherapy, temozolomide, or their combination; the majority received both.

The V gene lost 2 bases and the J gene lost 3 bases, with 11 bases spanning the gap. The CDR3 length is 14 residues. The germline V gene encodes CDR1 MNHEY and CDR2 SMNVEV (reference sequence). Time point described: week 47, end of study. The investigators gave 300 ug of mutant IDH1 20-mer peptide in each vaccine dose, together with topical imiquimod. Eight vaccine doses were administered to patients at weeks 1, 3, 5, 7, 11, 15, 19 and 23. This sequence was found in a man between 35 and 55 years old with glioma. The sequencing used PBMCs, collected from a glioma patient whose treatment included an IDH1 peptide vaccine. This sequence joins TRBV27 and TRBJ2-7; the D gene could be TRBD1 or TRBD2 (5 bases each). The CDR3 spells CASSLVQGDYEQYF. As DNA, the CDR3 is TGTGCCAGCAGTTTAGTGCAGGGAGACTACGAGCAGTACTTC.